Below, 23 T cell receptor beta chains from the same sample are listed, as sequenced in a study of blood T cell repertoires in COVID-19. Sequencing was performed with immunoSEQ multiplex PCR; in TCRdb, only in-frame clones are kept and a portion is missing. The sample lists 35,000 to 40,000 clones, approximately 80% occurring once. Sequencing used peripheral blood. Receptors originate from a man aged 45-65 years with active or convalescent COVID-19.

The chain links TRBV6-5 to TRBJ1-2; a possible D gene is TRBD1 (5 bases). V lost 0 bases, J lost 7 bases, and 18 bases lay in between. Germline CDR1 and CDR2: MNHEY and SVGAGI. The CDR3 contains 16 residues. CDR3 sequence: CASSYSFSGGLSGYTF. The CDR3 region has the DNA TGTGCCAGCAGTTACTCGTTCTCGGGGGGTCTTAGTGGCTACACCTTC.

The chain combines TRBV3-1 (or the pseudogene TRBV3-2) with TRBJ1-2; TRBD1 is a possible D gene (6 bases). Looked up from germline, CDR1 is LGHDT and CDR2 is YNNKEL (reference sequence). V was trimmed by 4 bases and J by 8 bases, leaving 11 bases between them. CDR3 length equals 12 residues. CDR3 sequence (DNA): TGTGCCAGCAGCCCCTTACAGGGAGGCTACACCTTC. Protein product: CASSPLQGGYTF.

The gene calls are TRBV6-5 and TRBJ1-5; the D gene is possibly TRBD1 (5 bases). The CDR3 has 14 amino acids. V gave up 0 bases and J gave up 4 bases, with 7 bases separating them. In germline, CDR1 is MNHEY, CDR2 SVGAGI. CDR3 protein: CASSYSGLNQPQHF. The CDR3 DNA reads as TGTGCCAGCAGTTACTCGGGACTTAATCAGCCCCAGCATTTT.

The V call is TRBV5-5, the J call TRBJ2-3; possible D gene TRBD1, 5 bases. This CDR3 has 17 residues. V was shortened by 3 bases and J by 0 bases, with 17 bases between the two germline ends. CDR1 SGHKS and CDR2 YYEKEE come from the germline V gene (reference sequence). The CDR3 sequence is CASSYSQGSSSTDTQYF. As DNA, the CDR3 is TGTGCCAGCAGCTATAGCCAGGGTTCTTCTAGCACAGATACGCAGTATTTT.

The chain combines TRBV12-3 or TRBV12-4 with TRBJ2-7; TRBD1 is a possible D gene (5 bases). V lost 2 bases and J 2 bases, leaving 7 bases between the germline ends. This CDR3 region has 13 residues. The CDR3 region has the DNA TGTGCCAGCAGTTTAACAGGTCCCTACGAGCAGTACTTC. Its translation is CASSLTGPYEQYF.

This clone was found once. This chain's CDR3 is CASSFGRGYEQYF. The DNA for the CDR3 is TGTGCCAGCAGTTTCGGCAGGGGTTACGAGCAGTACTTC. The V call is TRBV27, the J call TRBJ2-7, with D possibly matching TRBD1 (6 bases). The CDR3 length is 13 residues. Per germline, CDR1 MNHEY and CDR2 SMNVEV (reference sequence). Trimming stripped 3 bases from V and 4 bases from J, with 10 bases between.

V gene TRBV27 combines with J gene TRBJ1-4; 7 bases line up with TRBD1. V shed 7 bases, J shed 0 bases, and the junction held 11 bases outside the gene matches. The V gene's germline CDR1 is MNHEY and CDR2 SMNVEV (reference sequence). CDR3 size: 17 residues. The CDR3 nucleotides are TGTGCCAGCACCCACAGGGGTACGAAGGCAACTAATGAAAAACTGTTTTTT. It translates to CASTHRGTKATNEKLFF.

This chain joins TRBV3-1 (or the pseudogene TRBV3-2) and TRBJ1-2; 9 positions agree with TRBD1. This CDR3 comprises 17 residues. V shed 4 bases and J 8 bases; nucleotides not matched to a gene: 17. Germline V CDR1 and CDR2: LGHDT, YNNKEL (reference sequence). The CDR3 DNA is TGTGCCAGCAGCCTCACCGGGACAGGGTCCCAGGTTTGGGGCTACACCTTC. This gives the protein CASSLTGTGSQVWGYTF.

The chain uses TRBV16 and TRBJ2-4, with TRBD1 as a possible D gene (6 bases). Germline V gene sequence: CDR1 KGHSY, CDR2 FQNENV. V dropped 2 bases and J dropped 0 bases, with 14 bases sitting between them. This CDR3 spans 17 amino acids. The CDR3 region has the DNA TGTGCCAGCAGCCAAATTGTAACAGGGCAAGCCAAAAACATTCAGTACTTC. It specifies CASSQIVTGQAKNIQYF.

The chain has TRBV9 and TRBJ1-2, with a tentative D call TRBD1 (6 bases). CDR1 is SGDLS and CDR2 is YYNGEE in the germline V gene. The CDR3 covers 13 residues. V lost 4 bases and J 3 bases, leaving 10 bases between the germline ends. The CDR3 coding sequence is TGTGCCAGCAGCTCAGACAGGTACTATGGCTACACCTTC. Residues: CASSSDRYYGYTF.

The chain has TRBV11-2 and TRBJ2-3, with TRBD2 identical over 9 bases. V was pared by 0 bases and J by 1 base, with 5 bases of the junction left unmatched. This CDR3 is built from 17 residues. Germline assignment: CDR1 SGHAT and CDR2 FQNNGV. The DNA of the CDR3 is TGTGCCAGCAGCTTAGATCTACTAGCGGGCCGCACAGATACGCAGTATTTT. It translates to CASSLDLLAGRTDTQYF. The whole variable domain, filled in from reference TRBV11-2 and TRBJ2-3, reads EAGVAQSPRYKIIEKRQSVAFWCNPISGHATLYWYQQILGQGPKLLIQFQNNGVVDDSQLPKDRFSAERLKGVDSTLKIQPAKLEDSAVYLCASSLDLLAGRTDTQYFGPGTRLTVL.

The chain carries TRBV12-3 or TRBV12-4 and TRBJ2-7; D perhaps matches TRBD2 (6 bases). The CDR3 length is 13 residues. The germline V and J ends were trimmed by 6 bases and 6 bases, with 15 bases remaining between them. The CDR3 DNA reads TGTGCCAGCAGCCGGGACTGGCAAGGCGAGCAGTACTTC. Residues: CASSRDWQGEQYF.

This sequence joins TRBV7-8 and TRBJ1-5; D is possibly TRBD1 (6 bases). The V gene lost 1 base and the J gene lost 0 bases, with 7 bases spanning the gap. The V gene's germline CDR1 is SGHVS and CDR2 FQNEAQ. The CDR3 length is 15 residues. The CDR3 nucleotides are TGTGCCAGCAGCTTAGGGACAGTTAGCAATCAGCCCCAGCATTTT. This sequence encodes CASSLGTVSNQPQHF.

This clone showed up just once. The V and J genes are TRBV6-5 and TRBJ1-5; D is ambiguous. Germline CDR1 MNHEY, CDR2 SVGAGI. V lost 2 bases and J 0 bases, leaving 8 bases between the germline ends. CDR3 length: 15 residues. CDR3 DNA sequence: TGTGCCAGCAGTTACCTTCACAATAGCAATCAGCCCCAGCATTTT. Translating it yields CASSYLHNSNQPQHF.

This chain uses TRBV4-1 with TRBJ2-7, with TRBD2 matching over 11 bases. V shed 2 bases, J shed 0 bases, and the junction held 3 bases outside the gene matches. Germline V CDR1 and CDR2: MGHRA, YSYEKL. This CDR3 comprises 16 residues. The CDR3 loop reads CASSQRLAGSSYEQYF. CDR3 in DNA: TGCGCCAGCAGCCAACGACTAGCGGGGAGCTCCTACGAGCAGTACTTC.

V usage is TRBV28 and J usage is TRBJ1-5, with a possible D match to TRBD1 (6 bases). Germline CDR1 reads MDHEN; CDR2 reads SYDVKM. CDR3 size: 16 residues. The germline V and J ends were trimmed by 6 bases and 4 bases, with 19 bases remaining between them. Here the CDR3 reads CASREEGGVRNQPQHF. As DNA, the CDR3 is TGTGCCAGCAGGGAAGAGGGGGGGGTAAGAAATCAGCCCCAGCATTTT.

The V and J genes are TRBV30 and TRBJ2-3; TRBD2 matches 9 bases. The CDR3 is 15 residues long. With 7 bases clipped from V and 7 bases from J, the junction kept 15 bases outside the gene matches. Per germline, CDR1 GTSNPN and CDR2 SVGIG (reference sequence). The CDR3 loop is CASGVGAGGLNTQYF. In DNA, the CDR3 is TGTGCCTCCGGGGTAGGAGCGGGGGGCCTCAATACGCAGTATTTT.

J is TRBJ2-5 and V is TRBV2; D gene uncertain. The V gene's germline CDR1 is SNHLY and CDR2 FYNNEI. The CDR3 is made up of 11 amino acids. V was shortened by 6 bases and J by 1 base, with 3 bases between the two germline ends. The CDR3 DNA reads TGTGCCAGCAGGGCCCAAGAGACCCAGTACTTC. It is translated as CASRAQETQYF.

The V call is TRBV5-4, the J call TRBJ2-5; 11 bases are a match to TRBD1. Losses at the gene ends were 4 bases for V and 5 bases for J; bases not matched to a gene: 7. Germline CDR1 SGHNT, CDR2 YYREEE (reference sequence). The CDR3 contains 15 residues. CDR3 sequence (DNA): TGTGCCAGCAGCGCGGACAGGGGGCGCTGGGAGACCCAGTACTTC. As protein: CASSADRGRWETQYF. The full variable domain, with the rest looked up from reference TRBV5-4 and TRBJ2-5, is ETGVTQSPTHLIKTRGQQVTLRCSSQSGHNTVSWYQQALGQGPQFIFQYYREEENGRGNFPPRFSGLQFPNYSSELNVNALELDDSALYLCASSADRGRWETQYFGPGTRLLVL.

The chain is built from TRBV20-1 and TRBJ1-2, with a tentative D call TRBD1 (6 bases). This CDR3 spans 11 amino acids. Germline CDR1 and CDR2: DFQATT and SNEGSKA (reference sequence). The V and J ends lost 6 bases and 8 bases respectively, with 13 bases between them. The chain's CDR3 is CSAPTGRGYTF. In DNA, the CDR3 is TGCAGTGCCCCTACAGGGCGGGGCTACACCTTC.

V and J are TRBV19 and TRBJ1-2; D is possibly TRBD1 (5 bases). V shed 5 bases and J shed 6 bases, with 13 bases lying between them. CDR1 and CDR2 from the germline V gene are LNHDA and SQIVND (reference sequence). The CDR3 extends over 13 amino acids. Here the CDR3 reads CASSPPRGDGYTF. The CDR3 region has the DNA TGTGCCAGTAGTCCCCCCCGGGGGGATGGCTACACCTTC.

This rearrangement joins TRBV2 to TRBJ1-5; D not resolved. The V end lost 8 bases, the J end lost 0 bases, and 8 bases lay between the germline ends. The CDR3 loop spans 13 amino acids. Germline values: CDR1 SNHLY, CDR2 FYNNEI. Here the CDR3 reads CASGGNSNQPQHF. Here the CDR3 DNA reads TGTGCCAGCGGCGGGAATAGCAATCAGCCCCAGCATTTT.

This chain links TRBV14 with TRBJ1-1, with no clear D. This CDR3 spans 15 amino acids. Germline CDR1 SGHDN, CDR2 FVKESK. The germline V and J ends were trimmed by 2 bases and 2 bases, with 12 bases remaining between them. The CDR3 spells CASSQLDGSNTEAFF. In DNA, the CDR3 is TGTGCCAGCAGCCAATTGGACGGGAGCAACACTGAAGCTTTCTTT.